These 30 T cell receptor beta chains originate from one sample sequenced in a study of shared clonotypes between healthy human individuals. Only in-frame clones appear in the TCRdb table, and some are missing; sequencing was by immunoSEQ multiplex PCR. This table holds hundreds of thousands of clones, 95% to 97% found once. Cells designated naive CD8 were CD45RO-negative and were positively selected for CCR7, with terminally differentiated effector memory CD45RA+ cells excluded. The sample comprised naive CD8+ T cells sorted from blood. These TCRs come from a man aged 25 to 40 in good health.

This chain joins TRBV7-3 and TRBJ2-2, with unresolved D. Germline CDR1 and CDR2: SGHTA and FQGTGA. The V and J ends lost 2 bases and 2 bases respectively, with 12 bases between them. The CDR3 has 16 residues. The CDR3 DNA follows: TGTGCCAGCAGCTTAGTTCGTACGGCTAACACCGGGGAGCTGTTTTTT. It is translated as CASSLVRTANTGELFF.

The J gene is TRBJ2-7, the V gene TRBV29-1; 7 nucleotides agree with TRBD1. CDR3 length: 15 residues. V dropped 4 bases and J dropped 2; count of bases not matched to a gene: 11. Germline V CDR1 and CDR2: SQVTM, ANQGSEA. CDR3 loop: CSVAKRDSRPYEQYF. The CDR3 DNA reads as TGCAGCGTTGCGAAGAGGGACAGTCGTCCCTACGAGCAGTACTTC.

The chain employs TRBV28 and TRBJ2-1, with TRBD2 identical over 7 bases. The J segment lost 6 bases and the V segment lost 2 bases, leaving 4 bases of the junction unmatched. The CDR3 is 14 amino acids. CDR1 is MDHEN and CDR2 is SYDVKM in the germline V gene. The CDR3 DNA is TGTGCCAGCAGTTTAGAGGGGACTATCAATGAGCAGTTCTTC. Translating it yields CASSLEGTINEQFF.

This chain joins TRBV5-1 and TRBJ2-1, with 14 bases identical to TRBD2. After removal of 3 bases from V and 3 bases from J, the junction contained 8 bases not matched to a gene. The CDR3 is 18 amino acids. Germline-derived CDR1 and CDR2 are SGHRS and YFSETQ. CDR3 coding DNA: TGCGCCAGCAGCTGGGGACTAGCGGGGGAGAGTAACTACAATGAGCAGTTCTTC. As protein: CASSWGLAGESNYNEQFF.

The V and J genes are TRBV11-2 and TRBJ2-7; 7 bases line up with TRBD2. The germline V gene has CDR1 SGHAT and CDR2 FQNNGV. Trimming removed 2 bases from V and 4 bases from J; junction bases left unmatched: 11. This CDR3 is 16 amino acids long. The DNA of the CDR3 is TGTGCCAGCAGCTTAAGCCCTAGCGGAGGGTCTTACGAGCAGTACTTC. It is translated as CASSLSPSGGSYEQYF. The full variable domain, in which reference TRBV11-2 and TRBJ2-7 provide the parts outside the CDR3, is EAGVAQSPRYKIIEKRQSVAFWCNPISGHATLYWYQQILGQGPKLLIQFQNNGVVDDSQLPKDRFSAERLKGVDSTLKIQPAKLEDSAVYLCASSLSPSGGSYEQYFGPGTRLTVT.

This chain uses TRBV6-6 with TRBJ1-2; tentatively, D is TRBD1 (6 bases). The ends were cut back, 6 bases at V and 3 bases at J, with 17 bases in the middle. This CDR3 has 15 amino acids. Germline V gene lookup returns CDR1 MNHNY and CDR2 SVGAGI (reference sequence). CDR3 amino acids: CASSLFTGSDYGYTF. Here the CDR3 DNA reads TGTGCCAGCAGCCTCTTCACAGGGTCTGACTATGGCTACACCTTC.

About this clone itself: Additional DNA sequences in this sample encode the identical CDR3. This chain connects TRBV7-8 to TRBJ2-7; D not certain. Germline V gives CDR1 SGHVS, CDR2 FQNEAQ. CDR3 length: 12 residues. V was pared by 0 bases and J by 4 bases, with 4 bases between. DNA for the CDR3: TGTGCCAGCAGCTTAGCAACTTACGAGCAGTACTTC. Protein product: CASSLATYEQYF.

The chain employs TRBV5-4 and TRBJ2-7; D unresolved. The V end was cut by 4 bases, the J end by 3 bases, with 11 bases between. Germline CDR1 reads SGHNT; CDR2 reads YYREEE (reference sequence). This CDR3 contains 13 residues. In DNA, the CDR3 is TGTGCCAGCAGCCCACAAGGCGACTACGAGCAGTACTTC. The encoded protein is CASSPQGDYEQYF.

This sequence joins TRBV29-1 and TRBJ2-5; TRBD2 aligns across 9 bases. The CDR3 covers 16 residues. Germline lookup yields CDR1 SQVTM and CDR2 ANQGSEA. V was pared by 6 bases and J by 5 bases, with 16 bases of the junction left unmatched. The CDR3 here is CSVVPGLAPLGETQYF. In DNA, the CDR3 is TGCAGCGTCGTGCCGGGACTAGCACCCTTGGGGGAGACCCAGTACTTC.

The chain carries TRBV7-9 and TRBJ1-1; the D gene is possibly TRBD1 (6 bases). Germline V gene data show CDR1 as SEHNR and CDR2 as FQNEAQ (reference sequence). The CDR3 consists of 16 residues. Trimming took 3 bases from V and 1 from J, leaving 15 bases between them. The DNA for the CDR3 is TGTGCCAGCAGCTTGGACATCGGGACACCGAACACTGAAGCTTTCTTT. Translation: CASSLDIGTPNTEAFF.

This clone was seen once. The chain employs TRBV9 and TRBJ2-7; D is ambiguous. CDR3 length: 13 residues. In germline, CDR1 is SGDLS, CDR2 YYNGEE. V lost 0 bases and J lost 3, with 7 bases in between. This chain's CDR3 is CASSVAPVYEQYF. CDR3 bases: TGTGCCAGCAGCGTAGCCCCCGTCTACGAGCAGTACTTC.

This chain connects TRBV4-2 to TRBJ2-1; TRBD2 matches 14 bases. The ends lost 4 bases at V and 7 bases at J; junction bases unmatched: 3. The CDR3 extends over 15 amino acids. Germline loops: CDR1 LGHNA, CDR2 YNFKEQ. The CDR3 DNA reads as TGTGCCAGCAGCCCCGGGACTAGCGGGAGTAATGAGCAGTTCTTC. Protein product: CASSPGTSGSNEQFF.

This chain uses TRBV14 with TRBJ1-1; no definite D call. The CDR3 is 13 residues long. Germline V CDR1 and CDR2: SGHDN, FVKESK. Trimming cost V 3 bases and J 8 bases, with 13 bases left between them. CDR3: CASSHALIREAFF. DNA for the CDR3: TGTGCCAGCAGCCACGCTCTGATCAGGGAAGCTTTCTTT.

This chain uses TRBV13 with TRBJ2-5; D perhaps matches TRBD1 (6 bases). This CDR3 contains 14 residues. V was trimmed by 2 bases and J by 5 bases, leaving 12 bases between them. Germline CDR1 and CDR2: PRHDT and FYEKMQ (reference sequence). The CDR3, as DNA: TGTGCCAGCAGCTTACTGGGGGCGGAGGAGACCCAGTACTTC. The encoded protein is CASSLLGAEETQYF.

CDR3 in amino acids: CASSRRSGEAYNEQFF. DNA for the CDR3: TGTGCCAGCAGCCGACGATCGGGGGAGGCCTACAATGAGCAGTTCTTC. The chain carries TRBV11-3 and TRBJ2-1; perhaps TRBD2 as D (6 bases). Deletions cut 5 bases from V and 2 bases from J, with 16 bases between. This CDR3 has 16 amino acids. The germline V gene encodes CDR1 SGHNT and CDR2 YENEEA.

The chain links TRBV2 to TRBJ1-1, with no clear D. Trimming removed 11 bases at V and 0 bases at J, with 13 bases between. This CDR3 has 13 residues. CDR1 is SNHLY and CDR2 is FYNNEI in the germline V gene. The CDR3 sequence: CARGVQMNTEAFF. The CDR3 nucleotides are TGTGCCCGGGGAGTCCAGATGAACACTGAAGCTTTCTTT.

This clone was seen only a few times. This chain uses TRBV7-9 with TRBJ2-2; maybe TRBD2 (6 bases). CDR3 size: 14 residues. Germline CDR1 and CDR2: SEHNR and FQNEAQ (reference sequence). V was trimmed by 5 bases and J by 6 bases, leaving 13 bases between them. The CDR3 bases are TGTGCCAGCAGCCCTAGACTAGTTTCCGGGGAGCTGTTTTTT. It translates to CASSPRLVSGELFF.

The chain is built from TRBV7-9 and TRBJ2-7; TRBD1 matches at 9 bases. This CDR3 has 16 amino acids. Unmatched junction bases numbered 10, after V lost 5 bases and J lost 2 bases. From germline, CDR1 is SEHNR and CDR2 FQNEAQ (reference sequence). The CDR3 protein is CASSPPGGQGPYEQYF. In DNA, the CDR3 is TGTGCCAGCAGCCCCCCCGGGGGACAGGGCCCCTACGAGCAGTACTTC.

V usage is TRBV5-1 and J usage is TRBJ2-7, with unresolved D. V lost 0 bases and J lost 3, with 7 bases in between. The CDR3 spans 13 residues. In germline, CDR1 is SGHRS, CDR2 YFSETQ. The CDR3 DNA is TGCGCCAGCAGCTTGGCGGCCAACTACGAGCAGTACTTC. Its protein is CASSLAANYEQYF.

A remark on this clone: Different DNA sequences within this sample yield the same CDR3. The chain carries TRBV10-2 and TRBJ2-7, with D uncertain. V was clipped by 8 bases and J by 2 bases, with 16 bases between them. Looked up from germline, CDR1 is WSHSY and CDR2 is SAAADI. CDR3 size: 14 residues. The DNA for the CDR3 is TGCGCCAGCGCGGCTTACGCTAGAACCTACGAGCAGTACTTC. It yields the protein CASAAYARTYEQYF.

The CDR3, as DNA: TGTGCCAGCAGCCCCGGGGGGATGAGGACCGGGGAGCTGTTTTTT. This codes for CASSPGGMRTGELFF. V gene TRBV7-9 combines with J gene TRBJ2-2; 7 bases are shared with TRBD2. CDR1 and CDR2 (germline): SEHNR, FQNEAQ (reference sequence). The CDR3 length is 15 residues. V was pared by 5 bases and J by 5 bases, with 8 bases of the junction left unmatched.

This chain links TRBV7-8 with TRBJ2-7; a weak D match, TRBD1 (5 bases). CDR1 SGHVS and CDR2 FQNEAQ come from the germline V gene. The V gene lost 0 bases and the J gene lost 5 bases, with 17 bases spanning the gap. This CDR3 is built from 16 residues. The CDR3 here is CASSLASGEGVDEQYF. DNA for the CDR3: TGTGCCAGCAGCTTAGCCTCGGGCGAAGGGGTCGACGAGCAGTACTTC.

The genes are TRBV18 and TRBJ2-2, with D maybe TRBD1 (6 bases). The CDR3 sequence is 17 residues long. CDR1 is KGHSH, CDR2 LQKENI, per germline. Trimming cost V 3 bases and J 1 base, with 15 bases left between them. CDR3 amino acids: CASSPSRDTLNTGELFF. In DNA form, the CDR3 reads TGTGCCAGCTCACCGTCCCGGGACACTTTGAACACCGGGGAGCTGTTTTTT. The complete variable domain, with remaining parts taken from reference TRBV18 and TRBJ2-2, reads NAGVMQNPRHLVRRRGQEARLRCSPMKGHSHVYWYRQLPEEGLKFMVYLQKENIIDESGMPKERFSAEFPKEGPSILRIQQVVRGDSAAYFCASSPSRDTLNTGELFFGEGSRLTVL.

The chain joins TRBV19 to TRBJ2-1; D remains ambiguous. Germline lookup yields CDR1 LNHDA and CDR2 SQIVND (reference sequence). V was cut by 5 bases and J by 6 bases, with 8 bases left in between. The CDR3 loop spans 12 amino acids. This CDR3 is CASSSPSNEQFF. In DNA, the CDR3 is TGTGCCAGTAGTTCCCCCAGCAATGAGCAGTTCTTC.

Remarks on this clone: Additional DNA sequences in this sample encode the identical CDR3. The chain joins TRBV27 to TRBJ2-3; D unresolved. The CDR3 runs to 12 residues. The V and J ends lost 8 bases and 2 bases respectively, with 8 bases between them. CDR1 is MNHEY and CDR2 is SMNVEV in the germline V gene (reference sequence). CDR3 in amino acids: CASGDLTDTQYF. The DNA for the CDR3 is TGTGCCAGCGGGGATCTCACAGATACGCAGTATTTT.

The chain joins TRBV27 to TRBJ1-1; no clear D gene. CDR3 length: 11 amino acids. Trimming removed 6 bases from V and 1 base from J, with 3 bases in between. From germline, CDR1 is MNHEY and CDR2 SMNVEV (reference sequence). CDR3 amino acids: CASSRNTEAFF. CDR3 sequence (DNA): TGTGCCAGCAGCCGGAACACTGAAGCTTTCTTT.

This chain uses TRBV9 with TRBJ2-2, with 9 bases lining up with TRBD1. Germline CDR1 reads SGDLS; CDR2 reads YYNGEE. This CDR3 has 15 amino acids. The V gene end was trimmed by 4 bases and the J gene end by 3 bases; junction bases not matched to a gene: 4. This chain's CDR3 is CASSTGGRDTGELFF. CDR3 sequence (DNA): TGTGCCAGCAGCACAGGGGGCCGGGACACCGGGGAGCTGTTTTTT.

The gene calls are TRBV28 and TRBJ1-4; D unresolved. This CDR3 is built from 12 residues. V lost 5 bases to trimming and J lost 12 bases, with 13 bases between them. The germline V gene encodes CDR1 MDHEN and CDR2 SYDVKM. CDR3 amino acids: CASSLPLKELFF. CDR3 coding DNA: TGTGCCAGCAGTCTCCCCCTGAAGGAACTGTTTTTT.

The chain carries TRBV5-4 and TRBJ2-1; 8 bases agree with TRBD1. The CDR3 has 15 residues. Trimming cost V 0 bases and J 4 bases; bases outside gene matches: 3. Germline lookup yields CDR1 SGHNT and CDR2 YYREEE (reference sequence). This CDR3 reads CASSLGTGIYNEQFF. In nucleotides, the CDR3 is TGTGCCAGCAGCTTGGGGACAGGGATTTACAATGAGCAGTTCTTC.

The gene calls are TRBV15 and TRBJ2-7, with no clear D. CDR1 is LNHNV, CDR2 YYDKDF, per germline (reference sequence). The CDR3 is 16 amino acids. Between the trimmed V and J ends, which lost 0 bases and 5 bases, there was a span of 17 bases. The chain's CDR3 is CATSRDLGSPADEQYF. As DNA, the CDR3 is TGTGCCACCAGCAGAGATCTAGGGTCCCCGGCGGACGAGCAGTACTTC.